This is a list of T cell receptor beta chains from one sample in a study of blood T cell repertoires in COVID-19. Only in-frame clones appear in the TCRdb table, and some are missing; sequencing was by immunoSEQ multiplex PCR. The sample lists about 250,000 clones, under 90% occurring once. Specimen: PBMCs or T cells enriched from blood (not recorded which). These receptors were collected from a man aged 35-49 years who had recovered from COVID-19. The CDR3 runs from the conserved cysteine through the conserved F or W. A D gene is named only where the DNA matches it firmly. Clone sizes are given selectively: once, few, many, or a class where the clone is expanded.

.	TRBJ2-3	.	TRBV5-6	CASSEIGTRQDTDTQYF	TGTGCCAGCAGCGAAATAGGGACAAGGCAAGACACAGATACGCAGTATTTT
.	TRBJ1-1	few	TRBV27	CASSWEADTEAFF	TGTGCCAGCAGTTGGGAGGCGGACACTGAAGCTTTCTTT
TRBD1	TRBJ1-3	once	TRBV6-5	CASSYEQGGSGNTIYF	TGTGCCAGCAGTTACGAACAGGGGGGCTCTGGAAACACCATATATTTT
TRBD1	TRBJ1-2	.	TRBV18	CASSPPGQGAWGYTF	TGTGCCAGCTCACCGCCGGGACAGGGGGCTTGGGGCTACACCTTC
TRBD1	TRBJ1-1	.	TRBV2	CASGTGDFSHTEAFF	TGTGCCAGCGGGACAGGGGACTTTTCGCACACTGAAGCTTTCTTT
.	TRBJ1-2	.	TRBV5-4	CASSLDTAPKRGYTF	TGTGCCAGCAGCTTGGATACAGCCCCCAAGCGGGGCTACACCTTC
.	TRBJ1-5	.	TRBV4-2	CASSQDSVGWQPQHF	TGTGCCAGCAGCCAGGACAGCGTAGGATGGCAGCCCCAGCATTTT
.	TRBJ1-4	.	TRBV11-3	CASSSVGEHITNEKLFF	TGTGCCAGCAGCTCAGTTGGGGAGCATATAACTAATGAAAAACTGTTTTTT
TRBD1	TRBJ2-3	.	TRBV27	CASSLNRGIGDTQYF	TGTGCCAGCAGTCTCAACAGGGGTATCGGAGATACGCAGTATTTT
.	TRBJ1-2	.	TRBV7-9	CASSPTLTGYIGGYTF	TGTGCCAGCAGCCCTACTCTCACAGGGTATATCGGTGGCTACACCTTC
.	TRBJ1-2	.	TRBV19	CASTLLRANYGYTF	TGTGCCAGTACCCTCCTTCGGGCTAACTATGGCTACACCTTC
TRBD1	TRBJ2-1	few	TRBV19	CASSLPLGQASEQFF	TGTGCCAGTAGTCTACCGCTCGGACAGGCAAGTGAGCAGTTCTTC
.	TRBJ1-5	.	TRBV19	CASSTPTGYDQPQHF	TGTGCCAGTAGTACCCCGACAGGCTACGATCAGCCCCAGCATTTT
TRBD2	TRBJ2-1	.	TRBV4-2	CASSPSEGSGSYNEQFF	TGTGCCAGCAGCCCCTCCGAGGGTAGCGGGAGTTACAATGAGCAGTTCTTC
TRBD1	TRBJ2-7	.	TRBV5-1	CASSLVDRPSYEQYF	TGCGCCAGCAGCTTGGTGGACAGGCCTTCCTACGAGCAGTACTTC
.	TRBJ1-2	.	TRBV7-9	CASSPTANYGYTF	TGTGCCAGCAGTCCTACAGCTAACTATGGCTACACCTTC
TRBD1	TRBJ1-1	once	TRBV7-3	CASSLTGVNTEAFF	TGTGCCAGCAGCCTCACAGGGGTGAACACTGAAGCTTTCTTT
.	TRBJ1-3	.	TRBV6-1	CASSEVGLTGGNTIYF	TGTGCCAGCAGTGAAGTCGGCCTCACGGGTGGAAACACCATATATTTT
.	TRBJ1-2	.	TRBV30	CACYDYGYTF	TGTGCCTGCTATGACTATGGCTACACCTTC
TRBD2	TRBJ2-7	.	TRBV11-2	CASSLAASGAYEQYF	TGTGCCAGCAGCTTAGCGGCTAGCGGGGCCTACGAGCAGTACTTC
.	TRBJ2-7	.	TRBV4-3	CASSQDRGGTYEQYF	TGCGCCAGCAGCCAAGATAGAGGGGGTACCTACGAGCAGTACTTC
.	TRBJ2-1	.	TRBV11-3	CASSFGGYNEQFF	TGTGCCAGCAGCTTTGGGGGGTACAATGAGCAGTTCTTC
.	TRBJ1-1	.	TRBV6-2/TRBV6-3	CASSYPMNTEAFF	TGTGCCAGCAGTTACCCCATGAACACTGAAGCTTTCTTT
TRBD1	TRBJ1-2	.	TRBV3-1/TRBV3-2	CASSHNGVQGAAEYGYTF	TGTGCCAGCAGCCACAATGGGGTCCAGGGGGCTGCCGAATATGGCTACACCTTC
.	TRBJ1-1	.	TRBV20-1	CSADNRVEAFF	TGCAGTGCGGACAACAGGGTGGAAGCTTTCTTT
.	TRBJ1-1	.	TRBV6-2/TRBV6-3	CASSLPVQRPNTEAFF	TGTGCCAGCAGTCTACCGGTACAGAGACCGAACACTGAAGCTTTCTTT
.	TRBJ1-4	.	TRBV2	CASSGTTHEKLFF	TGTGCCAGCAGCGGTACCACCCATGAAAAACTGTTTTTT
.	TRBJ1-2	.	TRBV5-8	CASSFSDRNYGYTF	TGTGCCAGCAGCTTCTCAGACAGAAACTATGGCTACACCTTC
.	TRBJ2-7	.	TRBV27	CASSFSFDSLEQYF	TGTGCCAGCAGTTTCTCCTTTGACAGTCTAGAGCAGTACTTC
TRBD1	TRBJ1-6	.	TRBV9	CASSVGAGGNSPLHF	TGTGCCAGCAGCGTAGGCGCAGGGGGTAATTCACCCCTCCACTTT
.	TRBJ1-2	.	TRBV2	CASSDRANYGYTF	TGTGCCAGCAGTGACAGGGCAAACTATGGCTACACCTTC
TRBD1	TRBJ2-7	.	TRBV5-6	CASSLIGQGASEQYF	TGTGCCAGCAGCTTGATCGGACAGGGGGCTAGCGAGCAGTACTTC
TRBD2	TRBJ2-3	.	TRBV6-1	CASSGLAGISTDTQYF	TGTGCCAGCAGTGGACTAGCGGGGATTAGCACAGATACGCAGTATTTT
TRBD1	TRBJ1-1	.	TRBV7-2	CASSETGGITEAFF	TGTGCCAGCAGTGAAACAGGGGGTATTACTGAAGCTTTCTTT
TRBD2	TRBJ2-2	.	TRBV2	CASTKEVAGGPGTGELFF	TGTGCCAGCACGAAGGAGGTAGCGGGAGGGCCGGGCACCGGGGAGCTGTTTTTT
.	TRBJ1-1	.	TRBV18	CASSPIRGFNTEAFF	TGTGCCAGCTCACCCATTCGGGGGTTTAACACTGAAGCTTTCTTT
.	TRBJ1-6	.	TRBV5-4	CASTSSYNSPLHF	TGTGCCAGCACCAGCTCCTATAATTCACCCCTCCACTTT
.	TRBJ1-1	.	TRBV6-5	CASSYSAAGNEAFF	TGTGCCAGCAGTTACTCGGCGGCAGGGAATGAAGCTTTCTTT
TRBD1	TRBJ2-5	.	TRBV2	CASRDRSLGETQYF	TGTGCCAGCAGGGACAGGAGCCTCGGGGAGACCCAGTACTTC
.	TRBJ1-2	.	TRBV4-3	CASSQDWGDAGPF	TGCGCCAGCAGCCAAGATTGGGGAGACGCGGGCCCCTTC
.	TRBJ2-2	.	TRBV30	CAWSWSQHTGELFF	TGTGCCTGGAGTTGGAGTCAGCACACCGGGGAGCTGTTTTTT
TRBD2	TRBJ2-6	.	TRBV7-2	CASSLGGVFSGANVLTF	TGTGCCAGCAGCCTCGGGGGGGTCTTCTCTGGGGCCAACGTCCTGACTTTC
TRBD1	TRBJ2-1	.	TRBV4-3	CASSQQRDRGRGEQFF	TGCGCCAGCAGCCAACAGCGGGACAGGGGGCGAGGTGAGCAGTTCTTC
.	TRBJ1-1	.	TRBV18	CASSSGGDTEAFF	TGTGCCAGCTCTTCGGGGGGCGACACTGAAGCTTTCTTT
.	TRBJ2-7	.	TRBV7-8	CASSLARDPLYEQYF	TGTGCCAGCAGCTTAGCGCGGGACCCTTTATACGAGCAGTACTTC
TRBD1	TRBJ1-3	.	TRBV4-1	CASSPLTGGRNTIYF	TGCGCCAGCAGCCCTCTTACAGGGGGTAGAAACACCATATATTTT
.	TRBJ2-5	.	TRBV4-2	CASSRAAREETQYF	TGTGCCAGCAGCCGCGCGGCTCGGGAAGAGACCCAGTACTTC
TRBD2	TRBJ2-7	.	TRBV5-1	CASSSGTSGAPYEQYF	TGCGCCAGCAGCTCCGGGACTAGCGGAGCCCCCTACGAGCAGTACTTC
TRBD2	TRBJ2-1	few	TRBV3-1/TRBV3-2	CASSQGLAAYNEQFF	TGTGCCAGCAGCCAAGGACTAGCGGCCTACAATGAGCAGTTCTTC
TRBD1	TRBJ2-7	.	TRBV28	CASTSGQYTYEQYF	TGTGCCAGCACTTCGGGACAGTATACCTACGAGCAGTACTTC
.	TRBJ1-6	.	TRBV19	CASSIGQMSSYNSPLHF	TGTGCCAGTAGTATAGGACAGATGAGCTCCTATAATTCACCCCTCCACTTT
TRBD1	TRBJ2-4	.	TRBV6-6	CASSSTGTGLSAGYF	TGTGCCAGCAGTTCTACCGGGACAGGTCTTTCAGCTGGGTACTTC
TRBD1	TRBJ2-5	.	TRBV10-3	CAISGRDSQMETQYF	TGTGCCATCAGTGGCCGGGACAGCCAGATGGAGACCCAGTACTTC